The 24 T cell receptor beta chains listed next were all sequenced from one sample in a study of blood T cells in healthy people across ages. With a J-beta primer mix and a sample-barcoded 5' primer, a second PCR ran about 7 to 11 cycles. Each CDR3 protein gets one entry after TCRdb re-called the 5' RACE reads with MiXCR. The table lists about 1.7 million distinct CDR3 sequences, roughly 28% of them singletons. The sample taken for sequencing was blood. The receptors were gathered from a woman in her 30s in good health.

The chain is built from TRBV20-1 and TRBJ2-5, with a tentative D call TRBD2 (5 bases). The germline gives CDR1 DFQATT, CDR2 SNEGSKA (reference sequence). The CDR3 is 11 residues long. The CDR3 sequence is CRLSREETQYF. In DNA form, the CDR3 reads TGCAGGCTTTCGAGGGAAGAGACCCAGTACTTC.

The V gene is TRBV6-5, the J gene TRBJ1-1; D not resolved. The CDR3 has 13 amino acids. From germline, CDR1 is MNHEY and CDR2 SVGAGI. V was cut by 4 bases and J by 2 bases, with 8 bases left in between. The CDR3 nucleotides are TGTGCCAGCAGTTCCGCAGCAAACACTGAAGCTTTCTTT. Translated: CASSSAANTEAFF.

The V call is TRBV7-2, the J call TRBJ2-1, with 8 bases lining up with TRBD2. The trim removed 3 bases at V and 8 bases at J, leaving 9 bases unmatched. The CDR3 totals 15 residues. The germline CDR1 and CDR2 sequences are SGHTA and FQGNSA. The DNA for the CDR3 is TGTGCCAGCAGCTTCCCCCGGAGCGGGAGTGATGAGCAGTTCTTC. This translates into CASSFPRSGSDEQFF.

This clonotype was observed a few times. The genes are TRBV29-1 and TRBJ1-1; 9 nucleotides line up with TRBD1. The germline CDR1 and CDR2 sequences are SQVTM and ANQGSEA. Trimming took 7 bases from V and 4 from J; bases not matched to a gene: 4. The CDR3 totals 12 residues. CDR3 in amino acids: CSGDRESTEAFF. Written as DNA, the CDR3 is TGCAGCGGGGACAGGGAAAGCACTGAAGCTTTCTTT.

This clonotype was found many times. J is TRBJ2-3 and V is TRBV7-2; D uncertain. Germline V lookup: CDR1 SGHTA, CDR2 FQGNSA. The CDR3 has 12 amino acids. Trimming removed 5 bases at V and 6 bases at J, with 9 bases between. The CDR3: CASSEDLDTQYF. In DNA form, the CDR3 reads TGTGCCAGCAGCGAAGATCTGGATACGCAGTATTTT.

The gene calls are TRBV28 and TRBJ2-2; the match to TRBD2 covers 7 bases. V trimming: 5 bases; J trimming: 3 bases; junction bases outside the gene matches: 9. The CDR3 extends over 16 amino acids. CDR1 and CDR2 from the germline V gene are MDHEN and SYDVKM. The CDR3 nucleotides read TGTGCCAGCAGTCTATTGGCGGGAGAGGACACCGGGGAGCTGTTTTTT. It yields the protein CASSLLAGEDTGELFF.

In regard to this clonotype: This may stem from a read error, because a much larger clone lies one nucleotide away. This chain links TRBV10-3 with TRBJ2-1; D could derive from TRBD1 or TRBD2 (5 bases each). Trimming took 0 bases from V and 13 from J, leaving 16 bases between them. CDR3 length: 14 amino acids. Germline V CDR1 and CDR2: ENHRY, SYGVKD. The chain's CDR3 is CAISESNRGETQFF. The CDR3 DNA is TGTGCCATCAGTGAGTCGAATAGGGGAGAGACCCAGTTCTTC.

This chain uses TRBV5-6 with TRBJ1-1, with D possibly being TRBD1 (5 bases). CDR3 length: 18 amino acids. The germline V gene has CDR1 SGHDT and CDR2 YYEEEE. V was trimmed by 0 bases and J by 0 bases, leaving 18 bases between them. In DNA, the CDR3 is TGTGCCAGCAGCTTGGTCCCTCCCCGGGCGGGGCTGAACACTGAAGCTTTCTTT. This gives the protein CASSLVPPRAGLNTEAFF.

The chain uses TRBV20-1 and TRBJ2-7, with 7 bases that match TRBD2. CDR1 DFQATT and CDR2 SNEGSKA come from the germline V gene (reference sequence). This CDR3 is 13 amino acids long. J was trimmed by 6 bases and V by 4 bases; bases with no gene match: 9. CDR3 loop: CSAIVAGVFEQYF. CDR3 nucleotide sequence: TGCAGTGCTATAGTGGCGGGAGTATTCGAGCAGTACTTC.

The sample holds one count of this clonotype. The chain has TRBV9 and TRBJ1-2, with D unresolved. Trimming pared 0 bases from V and 4 bases from J, leaving 19 bases between. The CDR3 sequence is 17 residues long. CDR1 and CDR2 (germline): SGDLS, YYNGEE. CDR3: CASSVGLGVTTIYGYTF. CDR3 bases: TGTGCCAGCAGCGTAGGATTGGGCGTCACAACCATCTATGGCTACACCTTC.

This chain joins TRBV20-1 and TRBJ1-4, with no clear D. Germline CDR1 DFQATT, CDR2 SNEGSKA (reference sequence). V lost 5 bases to trimming and J lost 5 bases, with 15 bases between them. The CDR3 is 14 residues long. The CDR3 sequence: CSAPMDGRNEKLFF. The CDR3 nucleotides read TGCAGTGCTCCTATGGACGGGCGGAATGAAAAACTGTTTTTT.

The V and J genes are TRBV7-9 and TRBJ2-3; D remains unclear. CDR1 is SEHNR and CDR2 is FQNEAQ in the germline V gene (reference sequence). V lost 7 bases, J lost 2 bases, and 16 bases lay in between. This CDR3 spans 15 amino acids. CDR3 DNA: TGTGCCAGCACCAAGTCAGGCTCCTCCACAGATACGCAGTATTTT. It encodes CASTKSGSSTDTQYF.

On this clonotype: Its ends do not fully match the called genes, so a read error is possible. DNA of the CDR3: TGTACCATCAGTGAGTCGACGGGAGGGGGCTACGAGCAGTACTTC. This gives the protein CTISESTGGGYEQYF. The V call is TRBV10-3, the J call TRBJ2-7; 8 bases fit TRBD2. The CDR3 covers 15 residues. Germline V gene sequence: CDR1 ENHRY, CDR2 SYGVKD.

As concerns this clonotype: Germline and junction disagree at one end, which may indicate a read error. The V gene is TRBV3-1, the J gene TRBJ2-2, with a possible D match to TRBD2 (5 bases). The germline V gene has CDR1 LGHDT and CDR2 YNNKEL (reference sequence). CDR3 length equals 17 residues. The CDR3 coding sequence is TGTGCCAGCAGCCAAGACCCGGGCAGGTTAGGCACCGGGGAGCGGTTTTTT. It is translated as CASSQDPGRLGTGERFF.

This clonotype was found many times. The chain combines TRBV7-8 with TRBJ2-7; D unclear. Germline assignment: CDR1 SGHVS and CDR2 FQNEAQ. Trimming pared 1 base from V and 4 bases from J, leaving 8 bases between. The CDR3 loop spans 13 amino acids. CDR3 nucleotide sequence: TGTGCCAGCAGCTTAGTAGTTCGGTACGAGCAGTACTTC. Translation gives CASSLVVRYEQYF.

This chain joins TRBV3-1 and TRBJ2-7, with D tentatively TRBD1 (6 bases). This CDR3 comprises 15 residues. CDR1 and CDR2 (germline): LGHDT, YNNKEL (reference sequence). V dropped 4 bases and J dropped 6 bases, with 19 bases sitting between them. The CDR3 loop reads CASSRDWDTGTEQYF. The CDR3 region has the DNA TGTGCCAGCAGCCGAGATTGGGACACAGGCACCGAGCAGTACTTC.

This clonotype showed up just a few times. The chain has TRBV30 and TRBJ2-1; TRBD2 agrees at 8 bases. The CDR3 runs to 14 residues. Germline assignment: CDR1 GTSNPN and CDR2 SVGIG (reference sequence). With 3 bases clipped from V and 4 bases from J, the junction kept 5 bases outside the gene matches. CDR3 region: CAWSRGGGYNEQFF. The CDR3 DNA follows: TGTGCCTGGAGCAGGGGCGGGGGGTACAATGAGCAGTTCTTC.

In its sample, this clonotype was seen a few times. The J gene is TRBJ2-5, the V gene TRBV14; either TRBD1 or TRBD2 may fit D (6 bases each). Germline-derived CDR1 and CDR2 are SGHDN and FVKESK. The CDR3 extends over 14 amino acids. V lost 4 bases to trimming and J lost 5 bases, with 14 bases between them. CDR3 DNA: TGTGCCAGCAGCCCAACTACAGGGAGGGAGACCCAGTACTTC. This gives the protein CASSPTTGRETQYF.

The chain is built from TRBV2 and TRBJ2-3; weak D call: TRBD2 (5 bases). V was trimmed by 8 bases and J by 0 bases, leaving 15 bases between them. From germline, CDR1 is SNHLY and CDR2 FYNNEI. This CDR3 has 15 residues. CDR3 amino acids: CASFYPGGSTDTQYF. DNA of the CDR3: TGTGCCAGCTTCTATCCCGGCGGGAGCACAGATACGCAGTATTTT. The whole variable domain, remainder taken from reference TRBV2 and TRBJ2-3, is EPEVTQTPSHQVTQMGQEVILRCVPISNHLYFYWYRQILGQKVEFLVSFYNNEISEKSEIFDDQFSVERPDGSNFTLKIRSTKLEDSAMYFCASFYPGGSTDTQYFGPGTRLTVL.

This clonotype was seen repeatedly, ten times or more. The chain combines TRBV12-3 or TRBV12-4 with TRBJ2-5, with a possible D match to TRBD1 (6 bases). The CDR3 is 14 residues long. Trimming pared 5 bases from V and 1 base from J, leaving 11 bases between. CDR3 sequence: CASSLDRFQETQYF. CDR3 nucleotide sequence: TGTGCCAGCAGTCTCGACAGGTTCCAAGAGACCCAGTACTTC.

This clonotype came up many times. The J gene is TRBJ2-7, the V gene TRBV4-3; D gene uncertain. Between the trimmed V and J ends, which lost 1 base and 3 bases, there was a span of 16 bases. The germline V gene encodes CDR1 LGHNA and CDR2 YSLEER. The CDR3 loop spans 16 amino acids. The CDR3 here is CASSQGGLNGDYEQYF. CDR3 nucleotide sequence: TGCGCCAGCAGCCAAGGGGGTTTGAATGGAGACTACGAGCAGTACTTC.

This CDR3 is CAWSRIISNSPLHF. CDR3 DNA: TGTGCCTGGAGTAGGATAATATCTAATTCACCCCTCCACTTT. The V call is TRBV30, the J call TRBJ1-6; D is ambiguous. The germline V and J ends were trimmed by 2 bases and 6 bases, with 11 bases remaining between them. In germline, CDR1 is GTSNPN, CDR2 SVGIG (reference sequence). CDR3 length: 14 amino acids.

This clonotype was found a few times. The chain joins TRBV3-1 to TRBJ2-7; 12 positions match TRBD2. Trimming took 0 bases from V and 10 from J; bases not matched to a gene: 4. This CDR3 is 14 amino acids long. Germline V gives CDR1 LGHDT, CDR2 YNNKEL (reference sequence). In DNA form, the CDR3 reads TGTGCCAGCAGCCAAGACCCTAGCGGGGGGGACCAGTACTTC. Its translation is CASSQDPSGGDQYF.

This clonotype was seen a few times. The V call is TRBV4-1, the J call TRBJ2-7, with D perhaps assigned TRBD1 or TRBD2 (5 bases each). This CDR3 comprises 15 residues. Germline loops: CDR1 MGHRA, CDR2 YSYEKL. Trimming took off 1 base at V and 3 bases at J, with 13 bases between the two ends. The DNA for the CDR3 is TGCGCCAGCAGCCAAGGAGGGCAGGGTTTCTACGAGCAGTACTTC. This gives the protein CASSQGGQGFYEQYF.